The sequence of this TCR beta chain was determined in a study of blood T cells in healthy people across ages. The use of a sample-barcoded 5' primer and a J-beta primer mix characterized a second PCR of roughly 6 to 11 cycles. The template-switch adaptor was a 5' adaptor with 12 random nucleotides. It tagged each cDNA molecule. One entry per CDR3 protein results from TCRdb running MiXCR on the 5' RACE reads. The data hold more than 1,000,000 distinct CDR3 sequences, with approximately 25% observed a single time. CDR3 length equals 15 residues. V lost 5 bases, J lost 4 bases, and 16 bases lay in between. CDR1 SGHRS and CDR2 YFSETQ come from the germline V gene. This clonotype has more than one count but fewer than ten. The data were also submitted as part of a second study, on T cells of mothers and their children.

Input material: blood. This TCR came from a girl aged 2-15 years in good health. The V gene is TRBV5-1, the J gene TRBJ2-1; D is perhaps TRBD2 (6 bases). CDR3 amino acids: CASRRGGPEYNEQFF. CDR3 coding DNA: TGCGCCAGCAGGCGGGGTGGCCCCGAATACAATGAGCAGTTCTTC. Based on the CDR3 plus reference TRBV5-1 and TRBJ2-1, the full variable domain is KAGVTQTPRYLIKTRGQQVTLSCSPISGHRSVSWYQQTPGQGLQFLFEYFSETQRNKGNFPGRFSGRQFSNSRSEMNVSTLELGDSALYLCASRRGGPEYNEQFFGPGTRLTVL.